This TCR beta chain is drawn from a study of blood T cell repertoires in COVID-19 (TCRdb year 2020). Regarding the complete study: The collaborator samples originated in the United States, Italy and Spain and spanned the acute and convalescent phases of COVID-19. The sample metadata nearly always contained a de-identified subject ID, COVID-19 status, age in years and sex. Deeply sampled blood TCRbeta repertoires from subjects exposed to, actively infected with, or recovered from COVID-19 were included in the dataset. Where HLA class I and class II types were available, the types were taken from metadata supplied by the sample provider, not from assay-based typing. The material from the prospective study consisted of cDNA or gDNA derived from T cells, B-cell-depleted T cells, or PBMCs. The repertoires were released in a freely available public database intended as a resource for research on the immune response to SARS-CoV-2. Samples were obtained from the ongoing ImmuneRACE study (first 160 participants) and from 1,254 subjects provided by 6 global collaborators.

Broader findings and caveats from the paper: Clinical and demographic metadata were provided uncurated, with the amount varying by source and participant.

Samples from volunteer blood donors who had recovered from COVID-19 were contributed by a second Seattle source. Collaborating institutions collected whole blood in K2EDTA tubes following their own protocols. For TCRbeta analysis, collaborator samples were shipped as frozen whole blood, as isolated PBMCs, or as DNA extracted from either sample type. Notes on this clone: It lacks a known antigen. Base qualities are not recorded, but no much larger clone differs from it by a single base.

From the germline V gene, CDR1 is SGHRS and CDR2 is YFSETQ. The CDR3 runs 16 residues from the cysteine to the phenylalanine. CDR3 DNA only is kept here, 48 bases in frame from base 1. V is clipped by 0 bases and J by 5 bases, and the sequence between their germline boundaries is 14 bases long. TCRbeta CDR3 regions were amplified from genomic DNA by means of the immunoSEQ Assay, a bias-controlled multiplex PCR. As for the authors' bioinformatics: Nucleated cell counts per sample were estimated from amplification of reference gene primers within the assay. Sequence reads were collapsed and filtered to measure the absolute abundance of every unique TCRbeta CDR3 rearrangement. For each sample, productive Simpson clonality was calculated by taking the square root of Simpson's diversity index across productive rearrangements. TCRdb mirrors the immuneACCESS table, restricted to in-frame sequences. Some clones are absent from its copies; in checked studies, under half trace to an unresolved V gene, and the reason for the others is unknown. That table gives V, J and clone size, and the DNA gave D and trimming. The sample table lists 200,000 to 250,000 clones, around 82% of them with a count of one. Of the sample, around 2.7% falls within the top ten clones.

This clonotype originated in a woman aged 30 to 39 who had recovered from COVID-19. Specimen: peripheral blood. The chain is assembled from TRBV5-1 and TRBJ2-2, with a weak D call of TRBD1 (5 bases match). The nucleotide sequence reads as follows: TGCGCCAGCAGCTTGGCAGCGACAGCTGAAACCGGGGAGCTGTTTTTT. It translates to CASSLAATAETGELFF.